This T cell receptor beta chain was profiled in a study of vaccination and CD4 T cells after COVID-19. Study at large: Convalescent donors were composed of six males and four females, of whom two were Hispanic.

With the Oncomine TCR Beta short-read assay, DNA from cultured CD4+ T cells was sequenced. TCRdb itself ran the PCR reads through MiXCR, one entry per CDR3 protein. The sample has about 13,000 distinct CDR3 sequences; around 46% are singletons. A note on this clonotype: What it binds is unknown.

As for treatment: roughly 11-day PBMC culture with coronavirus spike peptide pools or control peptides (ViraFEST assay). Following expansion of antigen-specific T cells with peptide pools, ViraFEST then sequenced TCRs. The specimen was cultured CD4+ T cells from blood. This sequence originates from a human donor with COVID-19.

In DNA form, the CDR3 reads TGCGCCAGCAGCCTAGCGGGGGGCCGACAAGAGACCCAGTACTTC. Its translation: CASSLAGGRQETQYF. The chain is built from TRBV5-1 and TRBJ2-5; 11 bases match TRBD2. After removal of 4 bases from V and 2 bases from J, the junction contained 4 bases not matched to a gene. The CDR3 covers 15 residues. CDR1 is SGHRS, CDR2 YFSETQ, per germline.